This TCR beta chain was retrieved from a study of blood T cell repertoires in COVID-19. The table came from immunoSEQ multiplex PCR; TCRdb's copy has only in-frame clones and leaves some out. The sample includes 110,000 to 150,000 clones, around nine tenths seen only once; the top ten take 1.5%. This CDR3 is built from 17 residues. V was cut by 0 bases and J by 2 bases, with 16 bases left in between. Germline V lookup: CDR1 SGHTA, CDR2 FQGTGA. The chain links TRBV7-3 to TRBJ1-1, with D maybe TRBD1 (6 bases). What was sequenced was peripheral blood. This sequence was found in a woman in her sixties or seventies with acute or convalescent COVID-19. Written as DNA, the CDR3 is TGTGCCAGCAGCTTAACGACTATTTCAGGGGCTAACACTGAAGCTTTCTTT. This codes for CASSLTTISGANTEAFF.